Sequencing of this TCR beta chain was carried out in a study of blood T cell repertoires in COVID-19. Study in general: COVID-19 samples, acute and convalescent, were from the United States, Italy and Spain. Sample material is recorded as cDNA or gDNA derived from T cells, B-cell-depleted T cells, or PBMCs.

TCRdb's table, derived via immunoSEQ multiplex PCR, lists solely in-frame clones and lacks some. The table has 150,000 to 200,000 clones, around 86% seen once. The CDR3 runs 14 residues. Per the germline V gene, CDR1 is SEHNR and CDR2 is FQNEAQ (reference sequence). Trimming stripped 5 bases from V and 9 bases from J, with 18 bases between. The chain uses TRBV7-9 and TRBJ2-3; D possibly corresponds to TRBD2 (7 bases). The TCR sequence derives from a man younger than 35 with acute or convalescent COVID-19. Sequencing was carried out using peripheral blood. CDR3 region: CASSVRRGGWTQYF. The DNA for the CDR3 is TGTGCCAGCAGCGTCAGGAGGGGGGGATGGACGCAGTATTTT.